Below are 18 T cell receptor beta chains sequenced from a single sample in a study of monozygotic twins with inflammatory bowel disease. One entry per CDR3 protein, without DNA, is what TCRdb gives after re-calling the 5' RACE reads. The sample includes 150,000 or so distinct CDR3 sequences. Sample: blood. Receptors originate from a human donor with ulcerative colitis or Crohn's disease, or a healthy co-twin of an affected twin (not recorded which).

The gene calls are TRBV3-1 and TRBJ2-3; there is no DNA to check the TCRdb D call of TRBD1. Germline values: CDR1 LGHDT, CDR2 YNNKEL (reference sequence). This CDR3 has 17 residues. CDR3 protein: CASSQERSGAFTDTQYF.

J is TRBJ1-2 and V is TRBV6-5; checking the TCRdb D call of TRBD1 is not possible without DNA. Germline V CDR1 and CDR2: MNHEY, SVGAGI. The CDR3 loop spans 15 amino acids. The CDR3 protein is CASTLLGQGADGYTF.

The chain links TRBV20-1 to TRBJ2-1; TCRdb designates TRBD1, a call that cannot be tested without DNA. Germline V gene data show CDR1 as DFQATT and CDR2 as SNEGSKA (reference sequence). CDR3 length: 12 residues. The CDR3 protein is CSASGGANEQFF.

The chain is built from TRBV9 and TRBJ2-7. The V gene's germline CDR1 is SGDLS and CDR2 YYNGEE. CDR3 length: 14 amino acids. Here the CDR3 reads CASSPTSSSYEQYF. Based on the CDR3 plus reference TRBV9 and TRBJ2-7, the full variable domain is DSGVTQTPKHLITATGQRVTLRCSPRSGDLSVYWYQQSLDQGLQFLIQYYNGEERAKGNILERFSAQQFPDLHSELNLSSLELGDSALYFCASSPTSSSYEQYFGPGTRLTVT.

This chain joins TRBV28 and TRBJ2-1. Germline V gene data show CDR1 as MDHEN and CDR2 as SYDVKM. This CDR3 spans 13 amino acids. The CDR3 sequence: CASSFERPDEQFF.

The V and J genes are TRBV6-2 or TRBV6-3 and TRBJ2-7. Germline V gives CDR1 MNHEY, CDR2 SVGEGT. This CDR3 is built from 14 residues. Here the CDR3 reads CASSYFRGLYEQYF.

The chain's CDR3 is CASSYSGRGNTEAFF. J is TRBJ1-1 and V is TRBV6-2 or TRBV6-3; as DNA is missing, the TRBD1 call by TCRdb cannot be tested. Germline CDR1 is MNHEY and CDR2 is SVGEGT. This CDR3 comprises 15 residues.

This sequence joins TRBV5-1 and TRBJ2-3; TCRdb returns TRBD2, unconfirmable since there is no DNA. The germline gives CDR1 SGHRS, CDR2 YFSETQ. This CDR3 has 15 residues. The CDR3 spells CASSPSGGITDTQYF.

This chain uses TRBV6-1 with TRBJ2-5. The germline gives CDR1 MNHNS, CDR2 SASEGT. The CDR3 extends over 14 amino acids. CDR3 residues: CASSVRQAQETQYF.

The chain carries TRBV6-4 and TRBJ1-1; TCRdb designates TRBD1, a call that cannot be tested without DNA. The germline CDR1 and CDR2 sequences are MRHNA and SNTAGT. This CDR3 spans 15 amino acids. The CDR3 protein is CASRDAGTPNTEAFF.

V usage is TRBV19 and J usage is TRBJ1-2; with no DNA, the TCRdb D assignment of TRBD1 cannot be verified. The CDR3 has 15 residues. The V gene's germline CDR1 is LNHDA and CDR2 SQIVND (reference sequence). The CDR3 is CASKEAAGDNYGYTF.

The chain combines TRBV20-1 with TRBJ2-2; TCRdb's assignment of TRBD1 cannot be checked, as there is no DNA. Germline V gene lookup returns CDR1 DFQATT and CDR2 SNEGSKA (reference sequence). This CDR3 region has 20 residues. The CDR3 protein is CSARQSGQGALRLGTGELFF.

V and J are TRBV10-3 and TRBJ2-7; TCRdb gives TRBD2 as the D gene, but with no DNA this cannot be confirmed. CDR3 length: 15 amino acids. Looked up from germline, CDR1 is ENHRY and CDR2 is SYGVKD. CDR3 in amino acids: CAISDQLSGSYEQYF.

The rearrangement joins TRBV5-6 to TRBJ1-2. CDR3 length: 14 residues. CDR1 is SGHDT and CDR2 is YYEEEE in the germline V gene. CDR3 loop: CASSLRNKLYGYTF.

This chain connects TRBV5-1 to TRBJ1-2. Germline loops: CDR1 SGHRS, CDR2 YFSETQ. This CDR3 spans 13 amino acids. The CDR3 protein is CASSLGRDGGYTF.

The chain carries TRBV19 and TRBJ2-2; the TCRdb D gene call, TRBD2, has no DNA to confirm it. The CDR3 has 15 amino acids. CDR1 is LNHDA, CDR2 SQIVND, per germline (reference sequence). CDR3 sequence reads: CASSTSGRVTGELFF.

The rearrangement uses TRBV5-4 and TRBJ1-1; TCRdb outputs TRBD1, but without DNA this stays unchecked. The CDR3 runs 13 residues. Germline CDR1 SGHNT, CDR2 YYREEE (reference sequence). The CDR3 is CASSLDSYTEAFF.

The V gene is TRBV7-9, the J gene TRBJ2-1; TCRdb gives TRBD2 as the D gene, but with no DNA this cannot be confirmed. The germline gives CDR1 SEHNR, CDR2 FQNEAQ (reference sequence). The CDR3 contains 13 residues. The CDR3 sequence: CASSPTGVGEQFF.